Below, 8 T cell receptor beta chains from the same sample are listed, as sequenced in a study of blood T cell repertoires in COVID-19. Some clones are missing from TCRdb's copy, which holds only in-frame ones; the method was immunoSEQ multiplex PCR. This sample yields 100,000 to 150,000 clones, of which over 85% are seen a single time; 4% to 5% belongs to the top ten. Sequencing was performed on peripheral blood. The receptors stem from a man aged 55-75 years with COVID-19, enrolled during active disease.

The V call is TRBV19, the J call TRBJ1-2; TRBD1 matches at 7 bases. Germline assignment: CDR1 LNHDA and CDR2 SQIVND (reference sequence). This CDR3 comprises 13 residues. The V gene end was trimmed by 7 bases and the J gene end by 2 bases; junction bases not matched to a gene: 4. CDR3 sequence reads: CASNNRGNYGYTF. The DNA of the CDR3 is TGTGCCAGTAATAACAGGGGAAACTATGGCTACACCTTC.

The chain couples TRBV19 to TRBJ2-3, with TRBD2 matching 10 bases. The junction had 6 bases not matched to a gene; V was cut back by 4 bases and J by 5 bases. Germline CDR1 is LNHDA and CDR2 is SQIVND (reference sequence). This CDR3 has 15 residues. CDR3 nucleotide sequence: TGTGCCAGTAGTACCCTGGGACTAGCGAAAGATACGCAGTATTTT. Residues: CASSTLGLAKDTQYF.

The genes are TRBV9 and TRBJ2-3, with TRBD2 as a possible D gene (5 bases). V was trimmed by 0 bases and J by 6 bases, leaving 11 bases between them. The germline V gene has CDR1 SGDLS and CDR2 YYNGEE. The CDR3 extends over 14 amino acids. The CDR3 here is CASSVVEGGDTQYF. The CDR3 DNA is TGTGCCAGCAGCGTAGTCGAGGGTGGGGATACGCAGTATTTT.

The chain employs TRBV6-2 or TRBV6-3 and TRBJ2-2; 9 positions agree with TRBD2. The trim removed 0 bases at V and 6 bases at J, leaving 5 bases unmatched. The CDR3 length is 16 residues. The V gene's germline CDR1 is MNHEY and CDR2 SVGEGT. The CDR3 DNA sequence: TGTGCCAGCAGTTACTCGGCTAGCGGGACATCCGGGGAGCTGTTTTTT. Translated: CASSYSASGTSGELFF.

This sequence joins TRBV2 and TRBJ2-7, with TRBD2 matching over 15 bases. V lost 3 bases and J lost 7; bases outside the gene matches: 1. There are 14 residues in the CDR3. Germline CDR1 SNHLY, CDR2 FYNNEI. CDR3 DNA: TGTGCCAGCAGTGAGGGACTAGCGGGAGGAGAGCAGTACTTC. This sequence encodes CASSEGLAGGEQYF.

The chain recombines TRBV4-1 with TRBJ1-4; TRBD1 matches 7 bases. The CDR3 runs 16 residues. The trim removed 4 bases at V and 3 bases at J, leaving 8 bases unmatched. Germline assignment: CDR1 MGHRA and CDR2 YSYEKL. For the CDR3, the DNA is TGCGCCAGCAGCCCGGCGGAAGGACAGGCTAATGAAAAACTGTTTTTT. The encoded protein is CASSPAEGQANEKLFF.

This clone was picked up one time. The genes are TRBV4-3 and TRBJ1-5; D is ambiguous. The CDR3 runs 14 residues. V lost 2 bases, J lost 4 bases, and 9 bases lay in between. CDR1 and CDR2 (germline): LGHNA, YSLEER. The CDR3 region has the DNA TGCGCCAGCAGCCAATCCCCCGGGAATCAGCCCCAGCATTTT. Its translation: CASSQSPGNQPQHF.

This chain connects TRBV19 to TRBJ2-7; 8 nucleotides align to TRBD1. The CDR3 is made up of 16 amino acids. V was clipped by 3 bases and J by 1 base; unmatched bases: 8. Looked up from germline, CDR1 is LNHDA and CDR2 is SQIVND (reference sequence). CDR3 coding DNA: TGTGCCAGTAGTATGCCGCCAGACAGGGGATCCTACGAGCAGTACTTC. Protein: CASSMPPDRGSYEQYF.